This TCR beta chain was obtained from a study of T-cell reconstitution after alpha-beta-depleted transplantation in children. Construction of the TCRbeta library involved unique molecular identifiers. TCRdb re-derived calls from the PCR reads in MiXCR, one entry per CDR3 protein. The sample holds about 210,000 distinct CDR3 sequences, around a sixth seen once. V was cut by 4 bases and J by 7 bases, with 17 bases left in between. CDR3 length equals 14 residues. The germline CDR1 and CDR2 sequences are SGHKS and YYEKEE (reference sequence). The rearrangement joins TRBV5-5 to TRBJ1-2; no definite D call. The TCR was taken from a male patient between 2 and 10 years old who had a stem cell transplant for acute lymphoblastic leukemia, so the T cells may come from the graft donor. Material: PBMCs, mostly from graft donor cells, obtained 360 days after TCRalphabeta/CD19-depleted stem cell transplant. The CDR3 nucleotides read TGTGCCAGCAGCGCTTGTTGTGGAGATGGTGGCTACACCTTC. Translating it yields CASSACCGDGGYTF.